This TCR beta chain was captured by sequencing in a study of control samples from healthy donors and cancer patients. CDR1 and CDR2 (germline): SGHNT, YYREEE (reference sequence). The germline V and J ends were trimmed by 3 bases and 0 bases, with 10 bases remaining between them. This CDR3 comprises 15 residues. The method was immunoSEQ multiplex PCR; TCRdb's version includes in-frame clones alone and lacks a portion of them. The data contain roughly 130,000 clones, just under 95% of them singletons. The sequenced sample was PBMCs. The sequence was obtained from a man aged 60-69 years with colorectal cancer. The chain links TRBV5-4 to TRBJ2-1; TRBD2 is a possible D gene (5 bases). CDR3 protein: CASSSSSSSYNEQFF. Written as DNA, the CDR3 is TGTGCCAGCAGCTCTAGCTCGAGCTCCTACAATGAGCAGTTCTTC.